This T cell receptor (beta chain) was captured by sequencing in a study of response to subunit inactivated influenza vaccine. Study conclusions and caveats: There was a suggestion from the authors that each seasonal influenza vaccination recruits few new T cells.

The trim removed 2 bases at V and 6 bases at J, leaving 8 bases unmatched. Germline loops: CDR1 SGHDT, CDR2 YYEEEE. The CDR3 sequence is 16 residues long. This clonotype showed up many times. Its target is not known. MiXCR was run by TCRdb on the RT-PCR reads, yielding one entry per CDR3 protein. There are some 480,000 distinct CDR3 sequences in the sample; approximately 11% occur only once, and 10% to 15% lies in the top ten. The source of this sequence is a man over 45 who received an inactivated influenza vaccine. Sequenced here: PBMCs from blood, sampled roughly 48 days after vaccination. This chain connects TRBV5-6 to TRBJ2-7; 13 bases agree with TRBD2. Here the CDR3 DNA reads TGTGCCAGCAGCTTACCTGGACTAGCGGGAGAATCCGAGCAGTACTTC. Its protein is CASSLPGLAGESEQYF. Looking up the rest from reference TRBV5-6 and TRBJ2-7 gives the full variable domain: DAGVTQSPTHLIKTRGQQVTLRCSPKSGHDTVSWYQQALGQGPQFIFQYYEEEERQRGNFPDRFSGHQFPNYSSELNVNALLLGDSALYLCASSLPGLAGESEQYFGPGTRLTVT.